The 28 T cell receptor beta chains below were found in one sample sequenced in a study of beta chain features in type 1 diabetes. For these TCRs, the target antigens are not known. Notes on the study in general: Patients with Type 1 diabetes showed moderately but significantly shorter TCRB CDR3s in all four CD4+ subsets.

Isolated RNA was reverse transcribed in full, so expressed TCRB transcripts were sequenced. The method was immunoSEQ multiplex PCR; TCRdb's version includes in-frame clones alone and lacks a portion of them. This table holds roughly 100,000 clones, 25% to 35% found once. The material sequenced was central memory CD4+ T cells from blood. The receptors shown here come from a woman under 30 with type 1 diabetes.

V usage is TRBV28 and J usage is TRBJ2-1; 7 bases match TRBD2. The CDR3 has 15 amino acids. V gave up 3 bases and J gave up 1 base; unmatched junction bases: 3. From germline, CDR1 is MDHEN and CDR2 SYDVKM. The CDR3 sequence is CASSLAGASYNEQFF. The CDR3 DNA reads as TGTGCCAGCAGTTTGGCGGGAGCGTCCTACAATGAGCAGTTCTTC.

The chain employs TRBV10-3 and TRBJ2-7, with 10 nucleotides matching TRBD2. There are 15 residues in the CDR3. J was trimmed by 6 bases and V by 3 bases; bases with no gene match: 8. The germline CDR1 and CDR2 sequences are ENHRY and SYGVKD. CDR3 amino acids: CAISEGLAGVSEQYV. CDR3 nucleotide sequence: TGTGCCATCAGTGAAGGTCTAGCGGGAGTCAGCGAGCAGTACGTC.

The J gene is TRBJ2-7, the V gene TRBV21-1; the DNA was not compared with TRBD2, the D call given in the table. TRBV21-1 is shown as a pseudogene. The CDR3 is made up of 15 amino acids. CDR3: CASSTKRVSSYEQYV. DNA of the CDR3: TGTGCCAGCAGCACGAAGCGGGTCAGCTCCTACGAGCAGTACGTC.

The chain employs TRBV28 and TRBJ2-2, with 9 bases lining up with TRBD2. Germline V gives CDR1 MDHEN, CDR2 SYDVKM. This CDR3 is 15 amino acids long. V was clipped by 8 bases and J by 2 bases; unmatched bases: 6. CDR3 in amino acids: CASGFSGRNTGELFF. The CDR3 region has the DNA TGTGCCAGCGGATTTAGCGGGAGAAACACCGGGGAGCTGTTTTTT.

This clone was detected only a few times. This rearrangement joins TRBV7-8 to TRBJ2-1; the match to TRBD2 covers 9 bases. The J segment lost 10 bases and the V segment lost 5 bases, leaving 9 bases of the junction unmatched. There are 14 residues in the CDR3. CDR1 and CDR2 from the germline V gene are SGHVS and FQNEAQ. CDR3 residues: CASSPLTSGGEQFF. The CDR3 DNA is TGTGCCAGCAGCCCGTTGACTAGCGGAGGGGAGCAGTTCTTC.

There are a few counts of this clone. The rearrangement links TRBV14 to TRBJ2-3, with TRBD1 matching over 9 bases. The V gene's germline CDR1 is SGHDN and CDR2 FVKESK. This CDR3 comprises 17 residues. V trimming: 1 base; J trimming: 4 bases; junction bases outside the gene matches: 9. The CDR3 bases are TGTGCCAGCAGCCAAGTGCGGGACAGGGCGCTCCCAGATACGCAGTATTTT. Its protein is CASSQVRDRALPDTQYF.

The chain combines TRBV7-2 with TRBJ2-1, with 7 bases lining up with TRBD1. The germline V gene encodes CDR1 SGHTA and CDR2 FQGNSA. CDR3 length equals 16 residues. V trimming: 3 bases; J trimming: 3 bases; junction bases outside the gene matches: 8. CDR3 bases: TGTGCCAGCAGCTTCTCAGACAGGGTCGGCTACAATGAGCAGTTCTTC. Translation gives CASSFSDRVGYNEQFF.

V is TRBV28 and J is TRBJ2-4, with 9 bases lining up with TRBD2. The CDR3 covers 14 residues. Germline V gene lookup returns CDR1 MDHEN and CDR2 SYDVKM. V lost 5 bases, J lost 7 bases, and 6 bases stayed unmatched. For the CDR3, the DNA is TGTGCCAGCAGTCCCTCAGCGGGAGGTAACATTCAGTACTTC. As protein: CASSPSAGGNIQYF.

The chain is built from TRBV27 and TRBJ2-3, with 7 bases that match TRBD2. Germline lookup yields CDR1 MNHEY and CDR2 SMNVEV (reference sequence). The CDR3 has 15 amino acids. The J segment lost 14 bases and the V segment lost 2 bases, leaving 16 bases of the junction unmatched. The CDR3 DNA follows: TGTGCCAGCAGTTTAGTTGTTGTGGGGGGACTACCGATGTATTTT. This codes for CASSLVVVGGLPMYF.

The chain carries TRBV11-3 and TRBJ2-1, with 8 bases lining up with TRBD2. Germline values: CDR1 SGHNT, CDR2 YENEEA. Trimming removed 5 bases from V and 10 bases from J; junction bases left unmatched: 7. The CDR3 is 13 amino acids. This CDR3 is CASSPRQRGEQFF. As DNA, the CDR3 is TGTGCCAGCAGCCCCCGTCAGCGGGGGGAGCAGTTCTTC.

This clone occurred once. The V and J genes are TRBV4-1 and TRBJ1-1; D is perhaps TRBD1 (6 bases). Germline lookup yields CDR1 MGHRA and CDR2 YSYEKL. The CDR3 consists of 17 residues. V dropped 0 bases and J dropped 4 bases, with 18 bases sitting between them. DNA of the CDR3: TGCGCCAGCAGCCAAGAAGTCCCGGTGCGGGGGCCCACTGAAGCTTTCTTT. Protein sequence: CASSQEVPVRGPTEAFF.

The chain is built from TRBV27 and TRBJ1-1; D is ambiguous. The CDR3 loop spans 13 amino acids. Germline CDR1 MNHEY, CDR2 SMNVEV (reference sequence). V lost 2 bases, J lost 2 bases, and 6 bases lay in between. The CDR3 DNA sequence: TGTGCCAGCAGTTTAAGGAGAAACACTGAAGCTTTCTTT. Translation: CASSLRRNTEAFF.

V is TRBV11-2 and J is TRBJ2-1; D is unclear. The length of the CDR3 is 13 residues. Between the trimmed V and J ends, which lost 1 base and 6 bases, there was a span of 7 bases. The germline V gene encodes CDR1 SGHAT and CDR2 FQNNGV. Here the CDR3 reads CASSLARSNEQFF. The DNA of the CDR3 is TGTGCCAGCAGCTTAGCTAGGAGCAATGAGCAGTTCTTC.

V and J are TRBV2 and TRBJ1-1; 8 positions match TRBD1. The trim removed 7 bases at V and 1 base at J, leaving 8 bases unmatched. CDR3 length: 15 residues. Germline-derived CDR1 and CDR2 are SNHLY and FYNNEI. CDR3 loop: CASNRQGPENTEAFF. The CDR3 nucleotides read TGTGCCAGCAACCGACAGGGGCCAGAGAACACTGAAGCTTTCTTT.

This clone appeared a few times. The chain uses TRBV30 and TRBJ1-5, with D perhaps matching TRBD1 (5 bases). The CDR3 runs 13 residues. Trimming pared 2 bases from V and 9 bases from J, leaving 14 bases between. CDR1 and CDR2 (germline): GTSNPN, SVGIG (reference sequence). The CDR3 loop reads CAWSTTVRGPQHF. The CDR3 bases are TGTGCCTGGAGTACGACAGTCCGCGGGCCCCAGCATTTT.

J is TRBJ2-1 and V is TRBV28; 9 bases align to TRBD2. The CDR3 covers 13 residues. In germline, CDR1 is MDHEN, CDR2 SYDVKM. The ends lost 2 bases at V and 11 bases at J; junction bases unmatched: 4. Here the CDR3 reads CASSLASGIKQFF. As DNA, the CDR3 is TGTGCCAGCAGTTTAGCTAGCGGGATTAAGCAGTTCTTC.

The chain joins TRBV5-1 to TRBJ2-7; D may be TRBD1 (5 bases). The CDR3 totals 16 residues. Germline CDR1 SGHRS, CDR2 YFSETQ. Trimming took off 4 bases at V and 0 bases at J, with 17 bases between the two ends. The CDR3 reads CASSRKTSTVSYEQYF. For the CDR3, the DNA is TGCGCCAGCAGCCGAAAAACGTCGACAGTCTCCTACGAGCAGTACTTC. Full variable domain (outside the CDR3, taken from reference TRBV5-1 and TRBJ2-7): KAGVTQTPRYLIKTRGQQVTLSCSPISGHRSVSWYQQTPGQGLQFLFEYFSETQRNKGNFPGRFSGRQFSNSRSEMNVSTLELGDSALYLCASSRKTSTVSYEQYFGPGTRLTVT.

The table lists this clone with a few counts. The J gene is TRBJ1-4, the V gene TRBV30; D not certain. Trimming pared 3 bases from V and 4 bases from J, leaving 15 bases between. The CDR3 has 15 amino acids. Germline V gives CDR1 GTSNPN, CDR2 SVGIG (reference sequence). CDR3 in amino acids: CAWRGIEGGNEKLFF. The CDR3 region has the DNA TGTGCCTGGAGGGGTATAGAGGGAGGTAATGAAAAACTGTTTTTT.

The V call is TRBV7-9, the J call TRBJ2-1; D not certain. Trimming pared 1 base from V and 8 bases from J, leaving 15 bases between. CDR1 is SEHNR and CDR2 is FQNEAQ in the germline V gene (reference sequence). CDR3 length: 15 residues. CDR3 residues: CASSLVSGRGDEQFF. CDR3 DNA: TGTGCCAGCAGCTTAGTTTCGGGTCGAGGCGATGAGCAGTTCTTC.

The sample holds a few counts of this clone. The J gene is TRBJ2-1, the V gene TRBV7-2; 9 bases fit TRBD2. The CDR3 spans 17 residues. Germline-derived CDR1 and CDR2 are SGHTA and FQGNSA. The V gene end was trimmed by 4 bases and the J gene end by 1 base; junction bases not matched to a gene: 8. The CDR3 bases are TGTGCCAGCAGCTATGGGGCTAGCGGGAAGTCCTACAATGAGCAGTTCTTC. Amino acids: CASSYGASGKSYNEQFF.

CDR3 region: CASRAQIHEQYF. In DNA, the CDR3 is TGTGCCAGCAGGGCACAGATCCACGAGCAGTACTTC. This rearrangement joins TRBV6-1 to TRBJ2-7, with D hard to call. CDR3 length: 12 amino acids. The V and J ends lost 6 bases and 5 bases respectively, with 11 bases between them. CDR1 is MNHNS and CDR2 is SASEGT in the germline V gene.

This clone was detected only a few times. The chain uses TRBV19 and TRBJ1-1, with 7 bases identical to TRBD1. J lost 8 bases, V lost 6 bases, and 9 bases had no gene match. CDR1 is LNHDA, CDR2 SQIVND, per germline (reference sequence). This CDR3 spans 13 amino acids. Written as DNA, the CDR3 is TGTGCCAGTAGCTCCACCCGACAGGGCGAAGCTTTCTTT. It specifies CASSSTRQGEAFF. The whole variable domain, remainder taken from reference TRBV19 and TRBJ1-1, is DGGITQSPKYLFRKEGQNVTLSCEQNLNHDAMYWYRQDPGQGLRLIYYSQIVNDFQKGDIAEGYSVSREKKESFPLTVTSAQKNPTAFYLCASSSTRQGEAFFGQGTRLTVV.

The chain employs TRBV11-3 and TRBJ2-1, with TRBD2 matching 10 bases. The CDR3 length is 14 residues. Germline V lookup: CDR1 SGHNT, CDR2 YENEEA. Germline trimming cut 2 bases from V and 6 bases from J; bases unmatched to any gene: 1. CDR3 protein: CASSLRLAGNEQFF. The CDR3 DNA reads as TGTGCCAGCAGCTTAAGACTAGCGGGCAATGAGCAGTTCTTC. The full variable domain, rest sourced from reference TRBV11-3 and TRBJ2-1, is EAGVVQSPRYKIIEKKQPVAFWCNPISGHNTLYWYLQNLGQGPELLIRYENEEAVDDSQLPKDRFSAERLKGVDSTLKIQPAELGDSAVYLCASSLRLAGNEQFFGPGTRLTVL.

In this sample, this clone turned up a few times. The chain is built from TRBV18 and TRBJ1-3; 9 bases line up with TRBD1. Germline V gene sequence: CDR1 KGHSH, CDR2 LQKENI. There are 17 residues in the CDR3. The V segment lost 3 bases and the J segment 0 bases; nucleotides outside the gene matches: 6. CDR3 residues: CASSPYRGPNSGNTIYF. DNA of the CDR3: TGTGCCAGCTCACCCTACAGGGGGCCAAACTCTGGAAACACCATATATTTT.

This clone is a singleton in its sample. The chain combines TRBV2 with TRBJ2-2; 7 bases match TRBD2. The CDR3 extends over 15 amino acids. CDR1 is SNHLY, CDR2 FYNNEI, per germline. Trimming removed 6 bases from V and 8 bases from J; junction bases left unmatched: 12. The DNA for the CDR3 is TGTGCCAGCAGGGGGTTGGCGGGAGTTTCAGGGGAGCTGTTTTTT. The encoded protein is CASRGLAGVSGELFF.

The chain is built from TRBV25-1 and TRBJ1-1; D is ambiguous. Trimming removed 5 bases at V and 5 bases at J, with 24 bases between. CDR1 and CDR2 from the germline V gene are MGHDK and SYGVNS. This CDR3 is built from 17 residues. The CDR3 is CASSPGLGLLQGTEAFF. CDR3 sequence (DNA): TGTGCCAGCAGTCCTGGGCTCGGATTACTCCAAGGAACTGAAGCTTTCTTT.

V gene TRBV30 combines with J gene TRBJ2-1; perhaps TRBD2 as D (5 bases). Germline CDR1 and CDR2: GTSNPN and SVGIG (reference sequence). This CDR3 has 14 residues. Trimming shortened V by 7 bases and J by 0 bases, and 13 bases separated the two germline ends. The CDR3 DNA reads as TGTGCCTATCAAACCCGGGGCTCCTACAATGAGCAGTTCTTC. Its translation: CAYQTRGSYNEQFF.

The CDR3: CSAGKGSTEAFF. The CDR3 bases are TGCAGCGCCGGGAAAGGGAGCACTGAAGCTTTCTTT. The chain has TRBV29-1 and TRBJ1-1; D uncertain. V lost 7 bases and J lost 4, with 13 bases in between. This CDR3 has 12 residues. Germline V CDR1 and CDR2: SQVTM, ANQGSEA.